This TCR beta chain was sequenced during a study of blood T cell repertoires in COVID-19. Authors' data handling: Amplification of reference gene primers provided the estimated nucleated cell counts. Sequencing was performed with immunoSEQ multiplex PCR; in TCRdb, only in-frame clones are kept and a portion is missing. The V and J calls and the clone size are those of that table, but D and trimming were determined from the DNA. Counted here are hundreds of thousands of clones, about 87% occurring once; the ten biggest clones make up 1.5% to 2%. CDR1 is LGHNA and CDR2 is YNFKEQ in the germline V gene. The V and J ends lost 4 bases and 0 bases respectively, with 16 bases between them. The CDR3 extends over 17 amino acids. Participants reported their clinical history, and cohort assignment relied on those reports.

The rearrangement joins TRBV4-2 to TRBJ1-3, with D perhaps matching TRBD1 (6 bases). The sample comprised PBMCs or T cells enriched from blood (not recorded which). The sequence came from a woman aged 50 to 60 who had recovered from COVID-19. The CDR3 protein is CASSPDPTGSSGNTIYF. The CDR3 nucleotides are TGTGCCAGCAGCCCAGACCCGACAGGTAGCTCTGGAAACACCATATATTTT.